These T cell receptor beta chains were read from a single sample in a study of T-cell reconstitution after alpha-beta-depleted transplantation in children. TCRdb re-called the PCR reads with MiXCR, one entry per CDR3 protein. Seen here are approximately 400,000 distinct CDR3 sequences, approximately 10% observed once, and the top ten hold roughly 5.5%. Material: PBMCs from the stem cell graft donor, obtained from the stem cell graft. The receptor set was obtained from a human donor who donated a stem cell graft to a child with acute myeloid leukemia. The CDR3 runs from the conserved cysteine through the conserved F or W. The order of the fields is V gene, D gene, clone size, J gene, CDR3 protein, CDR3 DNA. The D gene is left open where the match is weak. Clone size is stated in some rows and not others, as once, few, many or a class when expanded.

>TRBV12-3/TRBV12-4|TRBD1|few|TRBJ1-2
CASSLGAGQGTKGYTF
TGTGCCAGCAGTTTAGGGGCGGGACAGGGGACGAAAGGCTACACCTTC
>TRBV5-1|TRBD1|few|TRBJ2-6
CASSVDRPSSGANVLTF
TGCGCCAGCAGCGTGGACAGGCCCTCCTCTGGGGCCAACGTCCTGACTTTC
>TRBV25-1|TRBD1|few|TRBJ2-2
CASSGPHRGQNTGELFF
TGTGCCAGCAGTGGACCCCACAGGGGGCAGAACACCGGGGAGCTGTTTTTT
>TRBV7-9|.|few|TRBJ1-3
CASSPRNRVPSGNTIYF
TGTGCCAGCAGCCCCCGCAACAGGGTTCCCTCTGGAAACACCATATATTTT
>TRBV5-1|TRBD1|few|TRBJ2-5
CASSKLPGQGKQETQYF
TGCGCCAGCAGCAAGCTTCCGGGACAGGGTAAACAAGAGACCCAGTACTTC
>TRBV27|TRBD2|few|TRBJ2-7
CASLGLAGGPHEQYF
TGTGCCAGCTTAGGACTAGCGGGAGGGCCCCACGAGCAGTACTTC
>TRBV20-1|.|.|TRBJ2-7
CSARDGGRVYEQYF
TGCAGTGCTAGAGATGGAGGACGGGTATACGAGCAGTACTTC
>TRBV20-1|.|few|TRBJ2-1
CSARRVDSYNEQFF
TGCAGTGCCAGAAGAGTGGACAGCTACAATGAGCAGTTCTTC
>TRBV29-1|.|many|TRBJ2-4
CSVESENIQYF
TGCAGCGTTGAATCCGAAAACATTCAGTACTTC
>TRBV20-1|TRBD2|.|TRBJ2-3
CSARDLRLAGGGDTQYF
TGCAGTGCTAGAGACCTGCGACTAGCGGGGGGTGGGGATACGCAGTATTTT
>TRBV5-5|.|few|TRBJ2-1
CASSLPLTRNNEQFF
TGTGCCAGCAGCTTGCCGTTGACTAGGAACAATGAGCAGTTCTTC
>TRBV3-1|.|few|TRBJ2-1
CASSQDREGIEQFF
TGTGCCAGCAGCCAAGATCGGGAAGGGATTGAGCAGTTCTTC
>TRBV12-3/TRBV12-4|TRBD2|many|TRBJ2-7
CASSYLAGVEYEQYF
TGTGCCAGCAGCTATCTAGCGGGAGTCGAATACGAGCAGTACTTC
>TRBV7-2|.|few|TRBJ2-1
CASRTGAEQFF
TGTGCCAGCAGGACGGGAGCTGAGCAGTTCTTC
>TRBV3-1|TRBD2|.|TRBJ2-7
CASSQGISGFTYEQYF
TGTGCCAGCAGCCAAGGGATTAGCGGGTTCACCTACGAGCAGTACTTC
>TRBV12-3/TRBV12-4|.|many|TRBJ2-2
CASSPITGELFF
TGTGCCAGCAGCCCAATAACCGGGGAGCTGTTTTTT
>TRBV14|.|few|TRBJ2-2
CASSREGTSNTGELFF
TGTGCCAGCAGCCGAGAGGGCACCTCGAACACCGGGGAGCTGTTTTTT
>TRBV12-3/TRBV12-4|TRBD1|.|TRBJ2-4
CASSPGQGDKNIQYF
TGTGCCAGCAGTCCGGGACAGGGTGACAAAAACATTCAGTACTTC
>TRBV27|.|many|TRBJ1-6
CASSFMQVTGYYNSPLHF
TGTGCCAGCAGTTTTATGCAGGTTACCGGATACTATAATTCACCCCTCCACTTT
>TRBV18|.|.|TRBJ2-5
CASSPPVQETQYF
TGTGCCAGCTCACCACCGGTTCAAGAGACCCAGTACTTC
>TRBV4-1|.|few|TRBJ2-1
CASSQGPSGNEQFF
TGCGCCAGCAGCCAAGGGCCCAGCGGGAATGAGCAGTTCTTC
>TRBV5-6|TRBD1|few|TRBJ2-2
CASSALGQGSTGELFF
TGTGCCAGCAGCGCCTTGGGACAGGGAAGTACCGGGGAGCTGTTTTTT